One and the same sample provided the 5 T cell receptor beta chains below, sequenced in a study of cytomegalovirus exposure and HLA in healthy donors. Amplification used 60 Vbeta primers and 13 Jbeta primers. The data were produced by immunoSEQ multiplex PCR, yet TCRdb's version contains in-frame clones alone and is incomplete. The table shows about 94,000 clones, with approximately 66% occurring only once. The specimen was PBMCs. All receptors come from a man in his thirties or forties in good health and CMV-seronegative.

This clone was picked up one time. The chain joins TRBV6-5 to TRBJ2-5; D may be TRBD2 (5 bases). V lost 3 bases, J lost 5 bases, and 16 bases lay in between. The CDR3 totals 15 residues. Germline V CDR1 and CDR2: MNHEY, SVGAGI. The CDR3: CASSYVDPSGETQYF. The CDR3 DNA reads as TGTGCCAGCAGTTATGTGGACCCATCGGGGGAGACCCAGTACTTC.

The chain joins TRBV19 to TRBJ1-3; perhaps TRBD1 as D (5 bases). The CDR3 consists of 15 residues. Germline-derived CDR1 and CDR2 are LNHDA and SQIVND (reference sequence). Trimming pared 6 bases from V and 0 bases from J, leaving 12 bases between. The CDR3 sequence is CASRDDRNSGNTIYF. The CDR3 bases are TGTGCCAGTAGGGATGACAGAAACTCTGGAAACACCATATATTTT.

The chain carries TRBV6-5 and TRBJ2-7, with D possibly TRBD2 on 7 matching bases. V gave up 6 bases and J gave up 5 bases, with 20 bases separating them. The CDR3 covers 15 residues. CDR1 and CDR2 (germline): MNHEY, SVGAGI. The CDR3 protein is CASRGGDISFDEQYF. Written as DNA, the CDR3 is TGTGCCAGCAGGGGAGGGGACATATCTTTCGACGAGCAGTACTTC.

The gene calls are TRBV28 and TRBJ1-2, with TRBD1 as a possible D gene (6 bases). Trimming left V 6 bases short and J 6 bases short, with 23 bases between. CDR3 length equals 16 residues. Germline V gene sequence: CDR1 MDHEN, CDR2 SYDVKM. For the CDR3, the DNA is TGTGCCAGCAGGCATGACATATTATCAGGGGCGGATGGCTACACCTTC. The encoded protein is CASRHDILSGADGYTF.

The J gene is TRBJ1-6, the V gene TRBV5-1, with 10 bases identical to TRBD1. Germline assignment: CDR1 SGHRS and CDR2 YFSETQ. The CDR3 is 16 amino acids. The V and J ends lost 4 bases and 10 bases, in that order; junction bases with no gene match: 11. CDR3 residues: CASSRTSGTGDSPLHF. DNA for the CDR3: TGCGCCAGCAGCCGCACCTCCGGGACAGGGGACTCACCCCTCCACTTT. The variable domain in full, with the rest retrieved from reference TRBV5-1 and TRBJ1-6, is KAGVTQTPRYLIKTRGQQVTLSCSPISGHRSVSWYQQTPGQGLQFLFEYFSETQRNKGNFPGRFSGRQFSNSRSEMNVSTLELGDSALYLCASSRTSGTGDSPLHFGNGTRLTVT.